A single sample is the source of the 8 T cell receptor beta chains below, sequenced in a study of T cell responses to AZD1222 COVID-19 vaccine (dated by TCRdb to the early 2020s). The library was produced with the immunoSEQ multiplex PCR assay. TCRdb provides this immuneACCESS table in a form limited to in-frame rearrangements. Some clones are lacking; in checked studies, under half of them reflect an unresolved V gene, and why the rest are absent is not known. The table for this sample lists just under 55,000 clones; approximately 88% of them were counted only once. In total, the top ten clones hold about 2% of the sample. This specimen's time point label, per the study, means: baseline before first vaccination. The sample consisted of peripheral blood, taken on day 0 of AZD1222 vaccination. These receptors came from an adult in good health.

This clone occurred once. As DNA, the CDR3 is TGTGCCACCAGCAGAAGGGAGTCTCTGAACACCGGGGAGCTGTTTTTT. Amino acid sequence: CATSRRESLNTGELFF. The gene calls are TRBV15 and TRBJ2-2; D perhaps matches TRBD2 (5 bases). Germline CDR1 is LNHNV and CDR2 is YYDKDF (reference sequence). The CDR3 loop spans 16 amino acids. Trimming removed 2 bases from V and 1 base from J, with 11 bases in between. The variable domain in full, with the rest retrieved from reference TRBV15 and TRBJ2-2, is DAMVIQNPRYQVTQFGKPVTLSCSQTLNHNVMYWYQQKSSQAPKLLFHYYDKDFNNEADTPDNFQSRRPNTSFCFLDIRSPGLGDTAMYLCATSRRESLNTGELFFGEGSRLTVL.

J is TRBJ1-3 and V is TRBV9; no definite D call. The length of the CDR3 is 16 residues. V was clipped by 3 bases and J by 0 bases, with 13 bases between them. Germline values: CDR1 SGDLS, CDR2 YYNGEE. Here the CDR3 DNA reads TGTGCCAGCAGCGACTCTGGCGGAACCTCTGGAAACACCATATATTTT. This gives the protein CASSDSGGTSGNTIYF.

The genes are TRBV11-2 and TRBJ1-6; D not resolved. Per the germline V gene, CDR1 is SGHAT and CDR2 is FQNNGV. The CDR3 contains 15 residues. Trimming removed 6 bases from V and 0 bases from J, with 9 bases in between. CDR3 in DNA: TGTGCCAGCAGACTCGGTAGCTCCTATAATTCACCCCTCCACTTT. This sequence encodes CASRLGSSYNSPLHF.

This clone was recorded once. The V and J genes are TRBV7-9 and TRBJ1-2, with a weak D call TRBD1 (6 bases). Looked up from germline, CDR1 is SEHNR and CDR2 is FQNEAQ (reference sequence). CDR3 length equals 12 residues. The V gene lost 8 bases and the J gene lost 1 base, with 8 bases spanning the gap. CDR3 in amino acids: CASGGSNYGYTF. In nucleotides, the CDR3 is TGTGCCAGCGGGGGCAGTAACTATGGCTACACCTTC.

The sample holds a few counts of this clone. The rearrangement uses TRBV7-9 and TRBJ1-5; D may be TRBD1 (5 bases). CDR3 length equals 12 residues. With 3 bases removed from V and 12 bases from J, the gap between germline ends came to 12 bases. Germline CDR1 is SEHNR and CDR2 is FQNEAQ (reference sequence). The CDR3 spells CASSLDGTHQHF. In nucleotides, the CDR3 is TGTGCCAGCAGCTTGGATGGGACTCACCAGCATTTT.

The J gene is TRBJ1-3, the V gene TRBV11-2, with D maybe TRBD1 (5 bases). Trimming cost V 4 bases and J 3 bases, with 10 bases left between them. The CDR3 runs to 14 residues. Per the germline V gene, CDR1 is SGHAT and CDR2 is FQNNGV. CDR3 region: CASSYGTLGNTIYF. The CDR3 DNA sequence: TGTGCCAGCAGCTATGGGACGCTTGGAAACACCATATATTTT.

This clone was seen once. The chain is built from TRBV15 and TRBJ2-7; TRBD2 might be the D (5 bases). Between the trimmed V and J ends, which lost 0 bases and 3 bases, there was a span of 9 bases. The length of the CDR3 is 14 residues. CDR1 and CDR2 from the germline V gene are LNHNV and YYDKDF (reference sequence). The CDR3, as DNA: TGTGCCACCAGCAGAGATCCGGGGTTCTACGAGCAGTACTTC. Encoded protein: CATSRDPGFYEQYF.

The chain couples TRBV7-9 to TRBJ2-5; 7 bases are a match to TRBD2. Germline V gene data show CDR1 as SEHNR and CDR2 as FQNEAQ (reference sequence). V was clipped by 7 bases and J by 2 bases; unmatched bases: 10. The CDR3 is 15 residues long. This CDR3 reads CASTLGVSGQETQYF. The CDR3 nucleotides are TGTGCCAGCACCCTCGGGGTTAGCGGGCAAGAGACCCAGTACTTC.